The clone carrying this T cell receptor beta chain was seen only a few times. The CDR3 is 16 residues long. UMIs and sample barcodes were carried by the TCR alpha and TCR beta cDNA libraries that 5'RACE produced using constant-segment primers. TCRdb re-called the 5' RACE reads with MiXCR, one entry per CDR3 protein. Among approximately 400,000 distinct CDR3 sequences listed, 20% to 25% were seen once. The sample is drawn from a study of T-cell memory formation after mild COVID-19. V and J are TRBV21-1 and TRBJ2-1; the table calls TRBD1, which could not be checked here. TRBV21-1 is recorded as a pseudogene. Sequencing was performed on PBMCs or a T cell subset sorted from them (not recorded which). The receptor's source is an adult woman who had mild COVID-19 (a few samples of this study predate the infection). Cell type and time point are not known. The CDR3 protein is CASSGLGDRAYNEQFF. The CDR3 DNA reads TGTGCCAGCAGCGGCCTTGGGGACAGGGCTTACAATGAGCAGTTCTTC.